This T cell receptor beta chain came from a study of shared clonotypes between healthy human individuals. Data came from immunoSEQ multiplex PCR; TCRdb stores just in-frame clones and leaves some out. The profile shows some 380,000 clones, approximately 97% of them singletons. Comment on this clone: What it binds is unknown.

Every contributor of samples was a Caucasian grown-up residing in Nashville, Tennessee. The study's findings and limits: All-four-donor shared clonotypes had higher generation probabilities than non-shared clonotypes did. The rarefaction results pointed to incomplete sorted-subset sequencing despite large depth. Estimated clonotype richness was generally higher in naive than memory subsets.

Germline-derived CDR1 and CDR2 are MDHEN and SYDVKM. The CDR3 totals 15 residues. Trimming took off 3 bases at V and 0 bases at J, with 9 bases between the two ends. The chain employs TRBV28 and TRBJ2-4, with no clear D. The sequence derives from a man between 25 and 39 years old in good health. Sequencing was carried out using memory CD8+ T cells sorted from blood. Regarding subset: CD45RO+ cells pooled with CCR7-negative TemRA cells. The CDR3: CASSFPSPAKNIQYF. For the CDR3, the DNA is TGTGCCAGCAGTTTCCCCTCCCCAGCCAAAAACATTCAGTACTTC. Drawing the rest from reference TRBV28 and TRBJ2-4, the complete variable domain is DVKVTQSSRYLVKRTGEKVFLECVQDMDHENMFWYRQDPGLGLRLIYFSYDVKMKEKGDIPEGYSVSREKKERFSLILESASTNQTSMYLCASSFPSPAKNIQYFGAGTRLSVL.